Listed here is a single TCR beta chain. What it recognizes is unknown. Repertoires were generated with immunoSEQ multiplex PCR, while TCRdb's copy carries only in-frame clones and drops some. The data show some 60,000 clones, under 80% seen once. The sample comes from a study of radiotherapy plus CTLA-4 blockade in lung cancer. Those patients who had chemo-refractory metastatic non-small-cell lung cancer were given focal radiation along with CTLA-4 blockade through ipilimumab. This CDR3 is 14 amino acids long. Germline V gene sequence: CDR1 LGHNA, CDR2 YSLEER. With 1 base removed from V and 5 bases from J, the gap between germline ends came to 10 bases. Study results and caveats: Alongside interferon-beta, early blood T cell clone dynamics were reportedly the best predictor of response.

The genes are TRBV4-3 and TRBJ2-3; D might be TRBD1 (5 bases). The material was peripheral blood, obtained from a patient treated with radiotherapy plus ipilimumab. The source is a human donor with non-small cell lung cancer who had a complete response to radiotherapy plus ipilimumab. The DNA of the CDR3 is TGCGCCAGCAGCCAAGGTGCAGGGCAAGATACGCAGTATTTT. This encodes CASSQGAGQDTQYF.